The next 29 T cell receptor beta chains were all read from a single sample in a study of shared clonotypes between healthy human individuals. Clones were read by immunoSEQ multiplex PCR, and TCRdb kept only the in-frame ones, dropping some. The sample lists 2 million to 2.5 million clones; 85% to 95% were seen once. Sequencing was performed on naive CD4+ T cells from PBMCs. The subset denotes: CD45RA+ positively selected. The receptors shown here come from a man aged 18 to 29 in good health. Some clones in this sample may be carry-over from other donors' samples.

The chain combines TRBV15 with TRBJ2-7; tentative D call: TRBD1 (5 bases). Trimming cost V 0 bases and J 2 bases, with 8 bases left between them. The CDR3 has 14 amino acids. Looked up from germline, CDR1 is LNHNV and CDR2 is YYDKDF (reference sequence). This CDR3 is CATSRDWGTYEQYF. DNA of the CDR3: TGTGCCACCAGCAGAGATTGGGGCACCTACGAGCAGTACTTC.

The chain joins TRBV4-1 to TRBJ2-7, with D unclear. Trimming pared 3 bases from V and 3 bases from J, leaving 9 bases between. The CDR3 runs 13 residues. Germline V gene sequence: CDR1 MGHRA, CDR2 YSYEKL. For the CDR3, the DNA is TGCGCCAGCAGCCAGGACGTTTACTACGAGCAGTACTTC. Translated, it gives CASSQDVYYEQYF.

The chain joins TRBV18 to TRBJ2-2; unclear D gene. Trimming left V 3 bases short and J 10 bases short, with 6 bases between. The CDR3 extends over 11 amino acids. The germline V gene encodes CDR1 KGHSH and CDR2 LQKENI. CDR3 amino acids: CASSPHEELFF. CDR3 bases: TGTGCCAGCTCACCGCACGAGGAGCTGTTTTTT.

J is TRBJ1-5 and V is TRBV19; TRBD1 matches 10 bases. The CDR3 contains 14 residues. CDR1 and CDR2 from the germline V gene are LNHDA and SQIVND (reference sequence). V lost 5 bases and J lost 7; bases outside the gene matches: 5. This CDR3 is CASSSRQGAQPQHF. Written as DNA, the CDR3 is TGTGCCAGTAGTTCTCGACAGGGGGCCCAGCCCCAGCATTTT.

The CDR3 is CASRSSSGSYEQYF. The CDR3 DNA reads TGTGCCAGCAGATCGTCTAGCGGGAGTTACGAGCAGTACTTC. V and J are TRBV6-5 and TRBJ2-7, with TRBD2 matching 10 bases. The V segment lost 6 bases and the J segment 4 bases; nucleotides outside the gene matches: 6. CDR1 is MNHEY and CDR2 is SVGAGI in the germline V gene. The CDR3 length is 14 residues.

This clone was recorded only once. V usage is TRBV2 and J usage is TRBJ2-2; D tentatively fits TRBD1 or TRBD2 (5 bases each). Germline V lookup: CDR1 SNHLY, CDR2 FYNNEI. V dropped 8 bases and J dropped 4 bases, with 17 bases sitting between them. The CDR3 sequence is 15 residues long. CDR3 in amino acids: CASSGAGGFTGELFF. The CDR3 DNA sequence: TGTGCCAGCTCTGGAGCTGGGGGTTTCACCGGGGAGCTGTTTTTT.

Concerning this clone: This sample includes further DNA sequences coding for the same CDR3. The chain links TRBV5-1 to TRBJ2-5; D remains unclear. Germline V gene lookup returns CDR1 SGHRS and CDR2 YFSETQ. V was pared by 0 bases and J by 2 bases, with 5 bases between. There are 13 residues in the CDR3. The CDR3 here is CASSLGSQETQYF. In DNA form, the CDR3 reads TGCGCCAGCAGCTTGGGTTCGCAAGAGACCCAGTACTTC.

This clone was found once. CDR3 residues: CASSVGGQGHEQYF. The CDR3 nucleotides are TGTGCCAGCAGCGTAGGAGGTCAGGGTCACGAGCAGTACTTC. This chain connects TRBV7-7 to TRBJ2-7; either TRBD1 or TRBD2 may supply D (5 bases each). Germline V gives CDR1 SSHAT, CDR2 FNYEAQ (reference sequence). The V gene lost 5 bases and the J gene lost 5 bases, with 16 bases spanning the gap. The CDR3 length is 14 residues.

The sample holds one count of this clone. The chain joins TRBV6-1 to TRBJ2-5; D is ambiguous. There are 15 residues in the CDR3. V was shortened by 2 bases and J by 2 bases, with 12 bases between the two germline ends. Germline V gene data show CDR1 as MNHNS and CDR2 as SASEGT. CDR3 coding DNA: TGTGCCAGCAGTGAAATATTCAGCAGGCAAGAGACCCAGTACTTC. This translates into CASSEIFSRQETQYF.

V is TRBV11-2 and J is TRBJ1-5; no clear D gene. The CDR3 is 15 amino acids. V was trimmed by 2 bases and J by 6 bases, leaving 14 bases between them. Germline-derived CDR1 and CDR2 are SGHAT and FQNNGV. The CDR3 region has the DNA TGTGCCAGCAGCTTAACGTTGGCAGTTGGTCAGCCCCAGCATTTT. Translation gives CASSLTLAVGQPQHF. The variable domain in full, completed from reference TRBV11-2 and TRBJ1-5, reads EAGVAQSPRYKIIEKRQSVAFWCNPISGHATLYWYQQILGQGPKLLIQFQNNGVVDDSQLPKDRFSAERLKGVDSTLKIQPAKLEDSAVYLCASSLTLAVGQPQHFGDGTRLSIL.

This chain links TRBV28 with TRBJ1-6; 9 bases match TRBD1. Germline V gives CDR1 MDHEN, CDR2 SYDVKM. The CDR3 sequence is 15 residues long. V lost 5 bases to trimming and J lost 9 bases; unmatched junction nucleotides: 8. The CDR3 protein is CASSTRDRVVSPLHF. Written as DNA, the CDR3 is TGTGCCAGCAGTACCCGGGACAGGGTGGTTTCACCCCTCCACTTT.

This rearrangement joins TRBV2 to TRBJ1-5; weak D call: TRBD1 (6 bases). The CDR3 has 15 residues. Germline V gene data show CDR1 as SNHLY and CDR2 as FYNNEI. The V gene lost 6 bases and the J gene lost 1 base, with 13 bases spanning the gap. CDR3 nucleotide sequence: TGTGCCAGCAGGGAGACAGGTCGAAGCAATCAGCCCCAGCATTTT. The encoded protein is CASRETGRSNQPQHF.

The CDR3 nucleotides read TGTGCCAGCAGTCCGGTTGCCCCGCGGACCGGGGAGCTGTTTTTT. Translation gives CASSPVAPRTGELFF. The chain uses TRBV6-6 and TRBJ2-2; D gene unclear. There are 15 residues in the CDR3. V dropped 5 bases and J dropped 5 bases, with 15 bases sitting between them. CDR1 is MNHNY, CDR2 SVGAGI, per germline (reference sequence).

The rearrangement links TRBV7-2 to TRBJ2-3, with D unclear. The germline gives CDR1 SGHTA, CDR2 FQGNSA. V lost 7 bases and J lost 6, with 14 bases in between. The CDR3 contains 13 residues. The CDR3 reads CASNPLSADTQYF. In DNA, the CDR3 is TGTGCCAGCAACCCCCTATCGGCGGATACGCAGTATTTT.

The sample holds one count of this clone. The chain has TRBV6-6 and TRBJ2-2; TRBD2 might be the D (7 bases). The germline gives CDR1 MNHNY, CDR2 SVGAGI (reference sequence). V gave up 5 bases and J gave up 4 bases, with 17 bases separating them. The CDR3 length is 16 residues. CDR3 region: CASSLTRGGGTGELFF. CDR3 nucleotide sequence: TGTGCCAGCAGTCTAACCAGGGGCGGGGGCACCGGGGAGCTGTTTTTT.

V usage is TRBV6-5 and J usage is TRBJ2-2; possibly TRBD1 or TRBD2 for D (5 bases each). CDR3 length: 16 amino acids. V shed 4 bases and J shed 0 bases, with 12 bases lying between them. The germline CDR1 and CDR2 sequences are MNHEY and SVGAGI. The DNA of the CDR3 is TGTGCCAGCAGTTTCATGGGACGTGCGAACACCGGGGAGCTGTTTTTT. It is translated as CASSFMGRANTGELFF.

This chain joins TRBV9 and TRBJ2-7; TRBD2 matches 10 bases. Per germline, CDR1 SGDLS and CDR2 YYNGEE. The CDR3 has 16 amino acids. The V segment lost 0 bases and the J segment 3 bases; nucleotides outside the gene matches: 6. The CDR3 coding sequence is TGTGCCAGCAGCGTAGGAGGGCTAGCGGGAGTCTACGAGCAGTACTTC. It encodes CASSVGGLAGVYEQYF.

The chain carries TRBV5-4 and TRBJ1-1; 9 nucleotides agree with TRBD1. The CDR3 runs 15 residues. The trim removed 4 bases at V and 10 bases at J, leaving 14 bases unmatched. Germline lookup yields CDR1 SGHNT and CDR2 YYREEE (reference sequence). The CDR3 protein is CASSPEAGQGTRAFF. In nucleotides, the CDR3 is TGTGCCAGCAGCCCGGAGGCGGGACAGGGAACGAGAGCTTTCTTT.

The CDR3 spells CASSSGFNTEAFF. DNA for the CDR3: TGTGCCAGCAGCTCGGGGTTCAACACTGAAGCTTTCTTT. The chain is built from TRBV11-2 and TRBJ1-1; D is uncertain. Per germline, CDR1 SGHAT and CDR2 FQNNGV. The germline V and J ends were trimmed by 4 bases and 2 bases, with 8 bases remaining between them. CDR3 length: 13 residues.

This clone is a singleton in its sample. This chain uses TRBV27 with TRBJ2-6; D may match TRBD1 or TRBD2 (6 bases each). The length of the CDR3 is 16 residues. Germline V gives CDR1 MNHEY, CDR2 SMNVEV (reference sequence). Trimming pared 2 bases from V and 2 bases from J, leaving 10 bases between. DNA for the CDR3: TGTGCCAGCAGTTTACCTCGGGGGCCTGGGGCCAACGTCCTGACTTTC. It encodes CASSLPRGPGANVLTF.

The sample holds one count of this clone. Relative to the germline gene, one junction end is altered; a read error may explain this. The genes are TRBV29-1 and TRBJ1-1, with D possibly TRBD1 on 6 matching bases. The CDR3 totals 13 residues. From germline, CDR1 is SQVTM and CDR2 ANQGSEA. The chain's CDR3 is CSVAGQSNTEAFF. The CDR3 DNA reads as TGCAGTGTTGCAGGACAGTCGAACACTGAAGCTTTCTTT.

The CDR3 spells CASRGIGSYEQYF. The CDR3 coding sequence is TGTGCCAGCCGAGGGATCGGGAGCTACGAGCAGTACTTC. The chain employs TRBV6-5 and TRBJ2-7; tentatively, D is TRBD2 (6 bases). Germline CDR1 is MNHEY and CDR2 is SVGAGI. V was shortened by 8 bases and J by 3 bases, with 14 bases between the two germline ends. The CDR3 sequence is 13 residues long.

The CDR3 spells CASSNRLAGGRGDTQYF. The CDR3 bases are TGTGCCAGCAGTAATCGACTAGCGGGAGGGCGGGGAGATACGCAGTATTTT. J is TRBJ2-3 and V is TRBV28; 14 bases match TRBD2. The CDR3 is 17 amino acids. From germline, CDR1 is MDHEN and CDR2 SYDVKM. Losses at the gene ends were 5 bases for V and 5 bases for J; bases not matched to a gene: 9.

The rearrangement links TRBV5-1 to TRBJ1-1; a weak D match, TRBD1 (6 bases). The germline V gene encodes CDR1 SGHRS and CDR2 YFSETQ. The CDR3 contains 13 residues. V lost 4 bases and J 6 bases, leaving 13 bases between the germline ends. CDR3 region: CASSLNRDAEAFF. CDR3 DNA: TGCGCCAGCAGCCTAAACAGGGACGCTGAAGCTTTCTTT.

The chain employs TRBV2 and TRBJ2-2; 11 positions agree with TRBD2. This CDR3 has 16 residues. V shed 6 bases and J 5 bases; nucleotides not matched to a gene: 8. Germline assignment: CDR1 SNHLY and CDR2 FYNNEI. CDR3 sequence: CASRLTSGSSTGELFF. As DNA, the CDR3 is TGTGCCAGCAGACTCACTAGCGGGAGTAGTACCGGGGAGCTGTTTTTT.

The chain has TRBV7-7 and TRBJ2-2; D possibly matches TRBD1 or TRBD2 (6 bases each). Between the trimmed V and J ends, which lost 1 base and 0 bases, there was a span of 9 bases. This CDR3 has 16 amino acids. Looked up from germline, CDR1 is SSHAT and CDR2 is FNYEAQ (reference sequence). In DNA, the CDR3 is TGTGCCAGCAGCTTAGGCGGGACAACGAACACCGGGGAGCTGTTTTTT. Protein sequence: CASSLGGTTNTGELFF. Full variable domain (rest looked up from reference TRBV7-7 and TRBJ2-2): GAGVSQSPRYKVTKRGQDVTLRCDPISSHATLYWYQQALGQGPEFLTYFNYEAQPDKSGLPSDRFSAERPEGSISTLTIQRTEQRDSAMYRCASSLGGTTNTGELFFGEGSRLTVL.

With regard to this clone: This specimen includes other DNA sequences encoding the same CDR3. V gene TRBV11-3 combines with J gene TRBJ2-1, with D possibly matching TRBD1 (5 bases). CDR3 size: 14 residues. The V gene's germline CDR1 is SGHNT and CDR2 YENEEA. Trimming stripped 4 bases from V and 1 base from J, with 8 bases between. The CDR3 DNA reads TGTGCCAGCAGCTCCTCAGGGTCCTACAATGAGCAGTTCTTC. Its protein product is CASSSSGSYNEQFF.

The rearrangement joins TRBV5-4 to TRBJ1-1; 8 bases match TRBD1. The CDR3 runs 15 residues. V lost 3 bases to trimming and J lost 4 bases; unmatched junction nucleotides: 8. CDR1 and CDR2 (germline): SGHNT, YYREEE (reference sequence). The CDR3 DNA reads TGTGCCAGCAGCTCCCGGACAGGGAGGTCCACTGAAGCTTTCTTT. Protein sequence: CASSSRTGRSTEAFF.

This chain uses TRBV6-6 with TRBJ1-1; the match to TRBD1 covers 8 bases. Germline CDR1 reads MNHNY; CDR2 reads SVGAGI (reference sequence). The V gene end was trimmed by 0 bases and the J gene end by 0 bases; junction bases not matched to a gene: 3. There are 16 residues in the CDR3. CDR3 DNA: TGTGCCAGCAGTTACTCAGGGGACAGGTTGAACACTGAAGCTTTCTTT. This translates into CASSYSGDRLNTEAFF.